The rows below give T cell receptor beta chains drawn from one sample of a study of blood T cell repertoires in COVID-19. The protocol was immunoSEQ multiplex PCR, while the TCRdb copy is restricted to in-frame clones and leaves out a portion. The sample records about 180,000 clones, roughly 88% being singletons. Specimen: peripheral blood. The receptors come from a man aged 60-69 years with acute or convalescent COVID-19. Each CDR3 is given with its conserved first and last residue. D genes are given only for firm matches. Size values are once, few and many counts, or a class for expanded clones, and some rows have none.

j_call d_call v_call clone_size cdr3_aa cdr3_nt
TRBJ2-5 - TRBV28 - CASSPNFYRAAQYF TGTGCCAGCAGCCCTAACTTCTACAGGGCGGCCCAGTACTTC
TRBJ1-4 - TRBV10-3 - CAISEGDSSRTEKLFF TGTGCCATCAGTGAAGGGGACTCGAGTCGTACCGAAAAACTGTTTTTT
TRBJ1-3 - TRBV2 few CASRFDSLVNTIYF TGTGCCAGCAGATTCGACAGTTTAGTAAACACCATATATTTT
TRBJ2-3 TRBD2 TRBV19 - CASTASFSGSSTDTQYF TGTGCCAGTACCGCTTCATTTAGCGGGTCGAGCACAGATACGCAGTATTTT
TRBJ2-3 TRBD1 TRBV19 once CASSPTTGSTDTQYF TGTGCCAGTAGTCCGACGACAGGGAGCACAGATACGCAGTATTTT
TRBJ1-5 - TRBV28 - CASTGVYSNQPQHF TGTGCCAGCACAGGGGTCTATAGCAATCAGCCCCAGCATTTT
TRBJ2-1 TRBD2 TRBV9 - CASSVAIGGVAQEQFF TGTGCCAGCAGCGTAGCTATCGGGGGGGTAGCCCAGGAACAGTTCTTC
TRBJ1-2 TRBD1 TRBV28 - CASTETGHGYTF TGTGCCAGCACCGAGACAGGGCATGGCTACACCTTC
TRBJ1-4 - TRBV28 - CASASGRTEKLFF TGTGCCAGCGCGAGCGGGCGGACTGAAAAACTGTTTTTT
TRBJ2-1 TRBD2 TRBV7-8 - CASSTRLAGPSNEQFF TGTGCCAGCAGCACTCGACTAGCGGGACCCTCTAATGAGCAGTTCTTC
TRBJ1-2 - TRBV7-3 - CASSLGTSYGYTF TGTGCCAGCAGCTTAGGCACGTCCTATGGCTACACCTTC
TRBJ2-1 TRBD2 TRBV18 once CASSAGLAGGNNEQFF TGTGCCAGCTCAGCGGGACTAGCGGGAGGTAACAATGAGCAGTTCTTC
TRBJ2-6 TRBD2 TRBV9 - CASSAIPSGSSGANVLTF TGTGCCAGCAGCGCAATACCTAGCGGAAGCTCTGGGGCCAACGTCCTGACTTTC
TRBJ2-3 - TRBV12-3/TRBV12-4 - CASRRQSTDTQYF TGTGCCAGCAGGAGACAGTCGACAGATACGCAGTATTTT
TRBJ1-5 - TRBV6-6 - CASRHQGSNQPQHF TGTGCCAGCAGACATCAGGGTAGCAATCAGCCCCAGCATTTT
TRBJ1-1 - TRBV2 - CASSGLNTEAFF TGTGCCAGCAGCGGTTTGAACACTGAAGCTTTCTTT
TRBJ2-7 - TRBV2 once CASSDSVQGSYEQYF TGTGCCAGCAGTGATTCCGTGCAGGGCTCCTACGAGCAGTACTTC
TRBJ2-1 TRBD2 TRBV4-1 - CASSQERGRGSRNEQFF TGCGCCAGCAGCCAAGAAAGGGGTCGCGGGAGCCGCAATGAGCAGTTCTTC
TRBJ2-5 - TRBV18 - CASSRGRETQYF TGTGCCAGCTCACGCGGTCGGGAGACCCAGTACTTC
TRBJ2-3 - TRBV5-1 - CASSSPESHPDTQYF TGCGCCAGCAGCTCCCCCGAAAGCCACCCAGATACGCAGTATTTT
TRBJ2-7 TRBD2 TRBV5-4 once CASSEGLAESYEQYF TGTGCCAGCAGCGAGGGACTAGCGGAGTCCTACGAGCAGTACTTC
TRBJ2-1 TRBD2 TRBV28 - CASSLKLAGQFF TGTGCCAGCAGTCTAAAATTAGCGGGGCAGTTCTTC
TRBJ1-1 - TRBV6-5 - CASRRGRGSTEAFF TGTGCCAGCAGGAGGGGTAGGGGGTCCACTGAAGCTTTCTTT
TRBJ2-1 TRBD2 TRBV24-1 - CATSDPLTSGRALVCYNEQFF TGTGCCACCAGTGACCCATTGACTAGCGGGAGGGCCCTCGTATGCTACAATGAGCAGTTCTTC
TRBJ2-1 TRBD2 TRBV7-3 - CASSLYSLTSATGQFF TGTGCCAGCAGCTTATATTCCCTTACTAGCGCCACGGGGCAGTTCTTC
TRBJ1-5 - TRBV4-2 once CASSQDLGTNQPQHF TGTGCCAGCAGCCAAGATCTCGGTACCAATCAGCCCCAGCATTTT
TRBJ2-7 TRBD1 TRBV5-1 - CASSLEGAYEQYF TGCGCCAGCAGCTTGGAGGGGGCGTACGAGCAGTACTTC
TRBJ2-3 - TRBV5-1 once CASSPGADTQYF TGCGCCAGCAGCCCGGGAGCAGATACGCAGTATTTT
TRBJ2-7 - TRBV30 once CAWSAEAGLSYEQYF TGTGCCTGGAGTGCAGAAGCGGGCCTCTCCTACGAGCAGTACTTC
TRBJ2-1 - TRBV28 - CASRPGLSWEDSYNEQFF TGTGCCAGCAGACCGGGACTGTCGTGGGAGGACTCCTACAATGAGCAGTTCTTC
TRBJ2-5 - TRBV2 - CASSEQGIAGETQYF TGTGCCAGCAGTGAACAGGGGATAGCGGGAGAGACCCAGTACTTC
TRBJ2-7 TRBD1 TRBV4-2 once CASSQDGTGGYYEQYF TGTGCCAGCAGCCAAGATGGGACAGGGGGCTACTACGAGCAGTACTTC
TRBJ2-7 TRBD1 TRBV5-1 - CASSLAQGAFSYEQYF TGCGCCAGCAGCTTGGCCCAGGGGGCGTTCTCCTACGAGCAGTACTTC
TRBJ1-2 - TRBV27 once CASSFSRGSEGYTF TGTGCCAGCAGTTTCTCCAGGGGATCGGAAGGCTACACCTTC
TRBJ2-6 - TRBV5-1 - CASSLQGNSGANVLTF TGCGCCAGCAGCTTGCAGGGGAACTCTGGGGCCAACGTCCTGACTTTC
TRBJ1-2 - TRBV9 - CASSVGQDRRGYTF TGTGCCAGCAGCGTAGGGCAGGACAGAAGGGGCTACACCTTC
TRBJ2-5 TRBD2 TRBV2 - CASSEGGGRGTQYF TGTGCCAGCAGTGAAGGGGGAGGGCGAGGGACCCAGTACTTC